Listed below are T cell receptor beta chains from one sample, sequenced in a study of CD8+ T cells in alopecia areata. Profiling relied on immunoSEQ multiplex PCR, and the TCRdb table lists in-frame clones only, not all of them. This sample has 90,000 to 120,000 clones, with about 60% found just once. The sequencing input was NKG2D-low CD8+ T cells sorted from blood. All receptors come from a human donor with alopecia areata. Each CDR3 is given with its conserved first and last residue. The order of the fields is J gene, clone size, D gene, V gene, CDR3 DNA, CDR3 protein. D genes are given only for firm matches. Not every row has a clone size; where given, it reads once, few, many or a size class.

TRBJ1-1 | - | - | TRBV7-9 | TGTGCCAGCAGCGGAAACCCTGAAGCTTTCTTT | CASSGNPEAFF
TRBJ2-1 | - | TRBD2 | TRBV29-1 | TGCAGCGCCTTACCGGGACTAGCGGGAAATGAGCAGTTCTTC | CSALPGLAGNEQFF
TRBJ2-7 | - | - | TRBV7-8 | TGTGCCAGCAGCTCCGTGACAGAATACGAGCAGTACTTC | CASSSVTEYEQYF
TRBJ1-2 | - | - | TRBV5-1 | TGCGCCAGCAGCTTGGGAGGACCCCACTATGGCTACACCTTC | CASSLGGPHYGYTF
TRBJ1-1 | - | - | TRBV10-3 | TGTGCCATCAGTGAGGGTTGGACGGTGAACACTGAAGCTTTCTTT | CAISEGWTVNTEAFF
TRBJ2-1 | once | - | TRBV7-9 | TGTGCCAGCACGCTTTATGGCGATGAGCAGTTCTTC | CASTLYGDEQFF
TRBJ2-4 | - | - | TRBV29-1 | TGCAGCGTTGAAGATCAGGGCGCCAAAAACATTCAGTACTTC | CSVEDQGAKNIQYF
TRBJ2-3 | few | - | TRBV7-8 | TGTGCCAGCAGCTTAGAAACCGGTAGCACAGATACGCAGTATTTT | CASSLETGSTDTQYF
TRBJ2-1 | - | - | TRBV4-1 | TGCGCCAGCAGCCAAGAGGGTGGGCCGGCGGCTGAGCAGTTCTTC | CASSQEGGPAAEQFF
TRBJ2-1 | few | TRBD1 | TRBV29-1 | TGCAGCGTTGGAGGGGTCAGGGGGCAAGCGGCGGACAATGAGCAGTTCTTC | CSVGGVRGQAADNEQFF
TRBJ1-2 | - | TRBD1 | TRBV27 | TGTGCCAGCAGTACGGGGGGACAGGGGGCGCGAGACTATGGCTACACCTTC | CASSTGGQGARDYGYTF
TRBJ1-1 | - | TRBD1 | TRBV6-5 | TGTGCCAGCAGTTCCCCATTGACAGGGTTTAACACTGAAGCTTTCTTT | CASSSPLTGFNTEAFF
TRBJ1-5 | - | - | TRBV27 | TGTGCCAGCAGTTTATCGGGGGGGCATCAGCCCCAGCATTTT | CASSLSGGHQPQHF
TRBJ1-1 | - | TRBD1 | TRBV6-1 | TGTGCCAGCAGTGACCTGACAGGGGATGAAGCTTTCTTT | CASSDLTGDEAFF
TRBJ2-2 | - | - | TRBV2 | TGTGCCAGCAGTCCCGTTCCTCAGAGTGCCGGGGAGCTGTTTTTT | CASSPVPQSAGELFF
TRBJ2-4 | - | TRBD2 | TRBV27 | TGTGCCAGCAGCCGAGGGGGCGGGTCACTAGCGGGAGGCTACCTAGCCAAAAACATTCAGTACTTC | CASSRGGGSLAGGYLAKNIQYF
TRBJ2-7 | - | - | TRBV29-1 | TGCAGCGTCATGGGGGGCTACGAGCAGTACTTC | CSVMGGYEQYF
TRBJ2-1 | few | TRBD2 | TRBV29-1 | TGCAGCGTTGAAGGGAGGGCGGGAGCATACAATGAGCAGTTCTTC | CSVEGRAGAYNEQFF
TRBJ2-1 | - | - | TRBV28 | TGTGCCAGCAGCCCGGCAGTTGAGCAGTTCTTC | CASSPAVEQFF
TRBJ2-2 | - | - | TRBV12-5 | TGTGCTAGTGGTTTTTTCCTCACCCCCCCAGGACAGCCAGACACCGGGGAGCTGTTTTTT | CASGFFLTPPGQPDTGELFF
TRBJ2-2 | - | - | TRBV20-1 | TGCAGTGCTACTAACACCGGGGAGCTGTTTTTT | CSATNTGELFF
TRBJ2-1 | once | - | TRBV29-1 | TGCAGCGTTGAAGATCTATCCCCGCACAATGAGCAGTTCTTC | CSVEDLSPHNEQFF
TRBJ2-7 | - | TRBD1 | TRBV4-1 | TGCGCCAGCAGCTACGGGACAGGGGACTACGAGCAGTACTTC | CASSYGTGDYEQYF
TRBJ2-1 | few | - | TRBV14 | TGTGCCAGCAGTTTCGTCGTTGATGAGCAGTTCTTC | CASSFVVDEQFF
TRBJ2-1 | - | TRBD2 | TRBV27 | TGTGCCAGCAGTTTATGGACTAGCGGGGGCAATGAGCAGTTCTTC | CASSLWTSGGNEQFF
TRBJ1-1 | - | - | TRBV23-1 | TGCGCCAGCAGTCAGGTCGGACGAATGACTGACACTGAAGCTTTCTTT | CASSQVGRMTDTEAFF
TRBJ1-2 | few | - | TRBV4-1 | TGCGCCAGCAGCCAAGAGGAAGGGCGGACGGATGGCTACACCTTC | CASSQEEGRTDGYTF
TRBJ1-4 | - | - | TRBV9 | TGTGCCAGCAGCGTAGGGTCTAATGAAAAACTGTTTTTT | CASSVGSNEKLFF
TRBJ2-7 | - | TRBD2 | TRBV29-1 | TGCAGCGTTGTTGGCGGGAGTGACTCCTACGAGCAGTACTTC | CSVVGGSDSYEQYF
TRBJ2-2 | - | TRBD2 | TRBV27 | TGTGCCAGCAGGAAATTAGCGGGAGCTGCGGTAGGGACCGGGGAGCTGTTTTTT | CASRKLAGAAVGTGELFF
TRBJ2-1 | - | - | TRBV28 | TGTGCCAGCAGTTTAACCCCGCAAAGAGGGCAGTTCTTC | CASSLTPQRGQFF
TRBJ2-7 | - | - | TRBV14 | TGTGCCAGCAGCCAAGGCAGCGAGCAGTACTTC | CASSQGSEQYF
TRBJ2-1 | - | TRBD2 | TRBV25-1 | TGTGCCAGCAGGGGGTGGCGGGAGGGCCCATACAATGAGCAGTTCTTC | CASRGWREGPYNEQFF
TRBJ1-1 | - | TRBD1 | TRBV18 | TGTGCCAGCTCACCGGACAGGGAACCCGGCACTGAAGCTTTCTTT | CASSPDREPGTEAFF
TRBJ2-7 | - | - | TRBV27 | TGTGCCGCCCGAGCTCGGGGTTCGGGTTACGAGCAGTACTTC | CAARARGSGYEQYF
TRBJ1-1 | - | TRBD1 | TRBV28 | TGTGCCAGCAGTTTCATGACAGGGGGCGTTGTTACCACTGAAGCTTTCTTT | CASSFMTGGVVTTEAFF
TRBJ1-5 | - | - | TRBV12-5 | TGTGCTAGTGCATTGAGGGAGGTCAATCAGCCCCAGCATTTT | CASALREVNQPQHF
TRBJ2-2 | few | TRBD1 | TRBV7-9 | TGTGCCACACGGACAGGCGGGGAGCTGTTTTTT | CATRTGGELFF
TRBJ2-3 | - | - | TRBV7-3 | TGTGCCAGCAGCTTAGGAGCTAGCACAGATACGCAGTATTTT | CASSLGASTDTQYF
TRBJ1-5 | - | - | TRBV6-5 | TGTGCCAGCCGCGGGACATCTAGCAATCAGCCCCAGCATTTT | CASRGTSSNQPQHF
TRBJ2-2 | - | - | TRBV7-3 | TGTGCCAGCAGCTTAGACAACACCGGGGAGCTGTTTTTT | CASSLDNTGELFF
TRBJ2-1 | - | - | TRBV27 | TGTGCCAGCAGTTTCCGTGGAACTAGCTCCTACAATGAGCAGTTCTTC | CASSFRGTSSYNEQFF
TRBJ2-3 | - | TRBD1 | TRBV29-1 | TGCAGCGTTGAAGGTGCGACAGGGCTCCCAGATACGCAGTATTTT | CSVEGATGLPDTQYF
TRBJ2-2 | - | - | TRBV2 | TGTGCCAGATTCTTTTCCGGGACGGAAGATACCGGGGAGCTGTTTTTT | CARFFSGTEDTGELFF
TRBJ1-2 | few | - | TRBV27 | TGTGCCAGCAGTTTATCGACTTCGACAGCCGCTAACTATGGCTACACCTTC | CASSLSTSTAANYGYTF
TRBJ2-1 | - | - | TRBV27 | TGTGCCAGCGGGAGTTCGGCCTACAATGAGCAGTTCTTC | CASGSSAYNEQFF
TRBJ2-7 | few | - | TRBV7-6 | TGTGCCAGCAGCCCGGGGGTATCCAGGCGCGAGCAGTACTTC | CASSPGVSRREQYF